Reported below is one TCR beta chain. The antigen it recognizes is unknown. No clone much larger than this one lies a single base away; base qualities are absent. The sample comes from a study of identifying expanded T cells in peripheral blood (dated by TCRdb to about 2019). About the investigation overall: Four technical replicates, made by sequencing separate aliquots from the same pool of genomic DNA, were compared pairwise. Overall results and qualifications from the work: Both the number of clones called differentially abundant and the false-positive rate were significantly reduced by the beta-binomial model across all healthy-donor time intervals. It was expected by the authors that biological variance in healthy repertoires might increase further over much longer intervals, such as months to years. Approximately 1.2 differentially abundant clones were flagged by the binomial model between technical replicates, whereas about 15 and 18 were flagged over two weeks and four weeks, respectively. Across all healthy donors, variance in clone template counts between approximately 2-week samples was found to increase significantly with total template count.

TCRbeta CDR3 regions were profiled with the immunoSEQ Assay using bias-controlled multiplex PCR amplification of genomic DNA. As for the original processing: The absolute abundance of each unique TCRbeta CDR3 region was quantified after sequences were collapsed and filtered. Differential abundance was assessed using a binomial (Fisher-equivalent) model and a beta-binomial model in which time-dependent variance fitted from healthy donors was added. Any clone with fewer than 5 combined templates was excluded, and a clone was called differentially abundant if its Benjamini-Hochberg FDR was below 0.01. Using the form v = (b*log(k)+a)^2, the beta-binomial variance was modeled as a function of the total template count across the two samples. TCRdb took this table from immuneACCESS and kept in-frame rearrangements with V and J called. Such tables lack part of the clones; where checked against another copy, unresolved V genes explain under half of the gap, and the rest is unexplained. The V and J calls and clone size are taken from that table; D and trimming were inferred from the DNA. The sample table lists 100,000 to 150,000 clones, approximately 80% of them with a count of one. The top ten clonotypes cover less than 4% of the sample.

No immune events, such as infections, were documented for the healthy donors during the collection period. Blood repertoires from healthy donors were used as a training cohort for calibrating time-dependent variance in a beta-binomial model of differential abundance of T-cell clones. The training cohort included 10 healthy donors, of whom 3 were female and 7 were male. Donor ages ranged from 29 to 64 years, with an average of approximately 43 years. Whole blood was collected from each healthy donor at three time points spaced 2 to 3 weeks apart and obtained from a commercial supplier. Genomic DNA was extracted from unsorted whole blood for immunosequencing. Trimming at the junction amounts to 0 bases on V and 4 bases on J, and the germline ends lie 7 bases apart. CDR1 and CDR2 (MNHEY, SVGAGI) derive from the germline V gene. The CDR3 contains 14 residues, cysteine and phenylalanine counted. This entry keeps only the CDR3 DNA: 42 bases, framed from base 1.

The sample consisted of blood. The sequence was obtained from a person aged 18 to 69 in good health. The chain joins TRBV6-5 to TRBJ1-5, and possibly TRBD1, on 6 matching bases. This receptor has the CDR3 CASSYSGANQPQHF. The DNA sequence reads TGTGCCAGCAGTTACTCGGGGGCGAATCAGCCCCAGCATTTT.